These 26 T cell receptor beta chains were sequenced from one sample in a study of CD8+ T cells in alopecia areata. After isolation, RNA underwent reverse transcription to generate cDNA as the sequencing template. This table comes from immunoSEQ multiplex PCR, and its TCRdb copy is limited to in-frame clones, with some not included. The table has 170,000 or so clones, approximately 56% seen once. The source material was CD4+ T cells sorted from blood, sampled at week 0. These receptors were collected from a human donor with alopecia areata.

The V gene is TRBV14, the J gene TRBJ2-1, with D perhaps matching TRBD1 or TRBD2 (5 bases each). This CDR3 has 16 amino acids. Deletions cut 0 bases from V and 7 bases from J, with 16 bases between. CDR1 is SGHDN, CDR2 FVKESK, per germline. This chain's CDR3 is CASSQDRGRRLNEQFF. The CDR3 nucleotides are TGTGCCAGCAGCCAAGATCGGGGCAGGAGGCTTAATGAGCAGTTCTTC. The full variable domain, completed using reference TRBV14 and TRBJ2-1, is EAGVTQFPSHSVIEKGQTVTLRCDPISGHDNLYWYRRVMGKEIKFLLHFVKESKQDESGMPNNRFLAERTGGTYSTLKVQPAELEDSGVYFCASSQDRGRRLNEQFFGPGTRLTVL.

Points on this clone: A far larger clone is a single base away, which makes a read error likely. This sequence joins TRBV27 and TRBJ2-1, with TRBD2 matching 8 bases. Unmatched junction bases numbered 12, after V lost 6 bases and J lost 5 bases. The germline gives CDR1 MNHEY, CDR2 SMNVEV (reference sequence). The CDR3 is made up of 16 amino acids. CDR3 in amino acids: CASSPIGGGIDNEQFF. CDR3 coding DNA: TGTGCCAGCAGCCCAATAGGCGGGGGGATTGACAATGAGCAGTTCTTC.

This clone turned up a few times. The gene calls are TRBV29-1 and TRBJ1-3; D unresolved. Trimming removed 4 bases at V and 7 bases at J, with 17 bases between. This CDR3 is 14 amino acids long. The germline gives CDR1 SQVTM, CDR2 ANQGSEA. The CDR3: CSVAPVLTDNTIYF. The CDR3 region has the DNA TGCAGCGTTGCGCCAGTCCTGACCGACAACACCATATATTTT. The variable domain in full, with the rest retrieved from reference TRBV29-1 and TRBJ1-3, is SAVISQKPSRDICQRGTSLTIQCQVDSQVTMMFWYRQQPGQSLTLIATANQGSEATYESGFVIDKFPISRPNLTFSTLTVSNMSPEDSSIYLCSVAPVLTDNTIYFGEGSWLTVV.

The rearrangement uses TRBV28 and TRBJ2-4, with D possibly TRBD2 on 6 matching bases. The CDR3 is 16 amino acids. With 6 bases removed from V and 3 bases from J, the gap between germline ends came to 18 bases. Germline V gene sequence: CDR1 MDHEN, CDR2 SYDVKM. The CDR3 DNA is TGTGCCAGCAGGTCGGGGGAAGGAGGGTTCAAAAACATTCAGTACTTC. Amino acid sequence: CASRSGEGGFKNIQYF.

The chain uses TRBV9 and TRBJ1-1; 7 bases match TRBD1. The ends lost 0 bases at V and 4 bases at J; junction bases unmatched: 9. From germline, CDR1 is SGDLS and CDR2 YYNGEE. There are 16 residues in the CDR3. CDR3 sequence: CASSVGVDRVGTEAFF. The CDR3 DNA follows: TGTGCCAGCAGCGTAGGGGTCGACAGGGTGGGCACTGAAGCTTTCTTT.

The chain is built from TRBV5-1 and TRBJ2-2; TRBD2 aligns across 10 bases. CDR1 and CDR2 from the germline V gene are SGHRS and YFSETQ. V lost 5 bases, J lost 8 bases, and 9 bases stayed unmatched. The CDR3 has 15 amino acids. CDR3 amino acids: CASRQPGLALGELFF. As DNA, the CDR3 is TGCGCCAGCAGGCAACCGGGACTAGCGTTGGGGGAGCTGTTTTTT.

V usage is TRBV27 and J usage is TRBJ1-1, with unresolved D. This CDR3 comprises 15 residues. V lost 7 bases and J lost 1, with 16 bases in between. Germline CDR1 and CDR2: MNHEY and SMNVEV (reference sequence). CDR3 sequence: CASTGRLGGNTEAFF. The CDR3 bases are TGTGCCAGCACCGGAAGGCTTGGAGGGAACACTGAAGCTTTCTTT.

The J gene is TRBJ1-5, the V gene TRBV29-1; TRBD1 matches at 12 bases. CDR1 and CDR2 (germline): SQVTM, ANQGSEA. Unmatched junction bases numbered 11, after V lost 6 bases and J lost 2 bases. The CDR3 runs to 17 residues. CDR3 DNA: TGCAGCGTGACCGGGACAGGGGGCGGTTGGGGCAATCAGCCCCAGCATTTT. It encodes CSVTGTGGGWGNQPQHF.

The chain joins TRBV7-9 to TRBJ1-2; no firm D call. This CDR3 spans 12 amino acids. Germline CDR1 reads SEHNR; CDR2 reads FQNEAQ (reference sequence). V gave up 5 bases and J gave up 2 bases, with 6 bases separating them. This chain's CDR3 is CASSPPNYGYTF. In DNA, the CDR3 is TGTGCCAGCAGCCCCCCAAACTATGGCTACACCTTC.

The chain has TRBV29-1 and TRBJ2-6; D possibly corresponds to TRBD1 (5 bases). The CDR3 loop spans 13 amino acids. Deletions cut 4 bases from V and 1 base from J, with 5 bases between. Germline-derived CDR1 and CDR2 are SQVTM and ANQGSEA. CDR3: CSVAGSGANVLTF. CDR3 bases: TGCAGCGTTGCAGGGTCTGGGGCCAACGTCCTGACTTTC.

The chain has TRBV25-1 and TRBJ2-3, with no clear D. The CDR3 extends over 16 amino acids. From germline, CDR1 is MGHDK and CDR2 SYGVNS. With 6 bases removed from V and 5 bases from J, the gap between germline ends came to 21 bases. Written as DNA, the CDR3 is TGTGCCAGCAGCCCCCCGAGTGGGGTAAAGGGAGATACGCAGTATTTT. Amino acids: CASSPPSGVKGDTQYF.

The J gene is TRBJ2-7, the V gene TRBV5-1, with 10 bases fitting TRBD1. This CDR3 is 15 amino acids long. CDR1 SGHRS and CDR2 YFSETQ come from the germline V gene. V shed 3 bases, J shed 2 bases, and the junction held 5 bases outside the gene matches. The CDR3 here is CASSSSGTGAYEQYF. The CDR3 coding sequence is TGCGCCAGCAGCTCCTCCGGGACAGGGGCCTACGAGCAGTACTTC.

This clone came up a few times. The chain joins TRBV19 to TRBJ1-5; a possible D gene is TRBD1 (6 bases). Germline V lookup: CDR1 LNHDA, CDR2 SQIVND (reference sequence). The CDR3 extends over 14 amino acids. The V end was cut by 7 bases, the J end by 4 bases, with 14 bases between. CDR3 nucleotides: TGTGCCAGTACCGATGGACAGAGTAATCAGCCCCAGCATTTT. The encoded protein is CASTDGQSNQPQHF.

The sample holds a few counts of this clone. The chain couples TRBV7-3 to TRBJ1-1; no firm D call. The germline V and J ends were trimmed by 5 bases and 0 bases, with 7 bases remaining between them. Germline V CDR1 and CDR2: SGHTA, FQGTGA. This CDR3 spans 13 amino acids. The CDR3, as DNA: TGTGCCAGCAGCCGTGAGGTGAACACTGAAGCTTTCTTT. Protein sequence: CASSREVNTEAFF.

This clone was counted between two and nine times. Germline is not matched at one junction end, which may reflect a read error. This sequence joins TRBV5-6 and TRBJ2-7; no clear D gene. Germline loops: CDR1 SGHDT, CDR2 YYEEEE. The CDR3 runs 15 residues. The CDR3 loop is CASSPTGPRRLGLTF. In DNA, the CDR3 is TGTGCCAGCAGCCCAACCGGGCCGCGTCGTTTGGGCCTTACCTTC.

The chain employs TRBV6-1 and TRBJ1-5; no clear D gene. The length of the CDR3 is 13 residues. Germline values: CDR1 MNHNS, CDR2 SASEGT. The ends were cut back, 1 base at V and 5 bases at J, with 6 bases in the middle. Written as DNA, the CDR3 is TGTGCCAGCAGTGAAGTTGGTTATCAGCCCCAGCATTTT. It translates to CASSEVGYQPQHF.

This clone was seen only a few times. The chain has TRBV7-2 and TRBJ2-3; D remains ambiguous. Germline assignment: CDR1 SGHTA and CDR2 FQGNSA. With 1 base removed from V and 6 bases from J, the gap between germline ends came to 5 bases. The CDR3 length is 12 residues. In DNA form, the CDR3 reads TGTGCCAGCAGCTTAGGGCTGGATACGCAGTATTTT. Its translation: CASSLGLDTQYF.

This clone turned up a few times. The rearrangement uses TRBV19 and TRBJ2-2; 8 bases match TRBD2. This CDR3 region has 15 residues. Looked up from germline, CDR1 is LNHDA and CDR2 is SQIVND (reference sequence). The V segment lost 6 bases and the J segment 1 base; nucleotides outside the gene matches: 4. The CDR3 bases are TGTGCCAGTAGACTAGCGGACTTGAACACCGGGGAGCTGTTTTTT. Translation: CASRLADLNTGELFF.

This chain joins TRBV5-4 and TRBJ1-6; the match to TRBD1 covers 9 bases. This CDR3 is built from 14 residues. V shed 4 bases, J shed 9 bases, and the junction held 5 bases outside the gene matches. Looked up from germline, CDR1 is SGHNT and CDR2 is YYREEE (reference sequence). This chain's CDR3 is CASSPDRGGSPLHF. CDR3 DNA: TGTGCCAGCAGCCCGGACAGGGGAGGTTCACCCCTCCACTTT.

V gene TRBV29-1 combines with J gene TRBJ1-4, with D perhaps TRBD1 (5 bases). Trimming stripped 7 bases from V and 4 bases from J, with 13 bases between. The CDR3 loop spans 13 amino acids. CDR1 is SQVTM, CDR2 ANQGSEA, per germline. CDR3 sequence reads: CSAQGRINEKLFF. CDR3 sequence (DNA): TGCAGCGCCCAGGGACGGATTAATGAAAAACTGTTTTTT.

The chain employs TRBV30 and TRBJ2-7, with D perhaps matching TRBD1 or TRBD2 (5 bases each). The CDR3 is 15 amino acids. The germline V gene encodes CDR1 GTSNPN and CDR2 SVGIG (reference sequence). The V and J ends lost 0 bases and 0 bases respectively, with 12 bases between them. The CDR3 region is CAWSVAGLASYEQYF. CDR3 nucleotide sequence: TGTGCCTGGAGTGTGGCAGGGCTAGCCTCCTACGAGCAGTACTTC.

The chain recombines TRBV4-2 with TRBJ2-1; D may be TRBD2 (5 bases). Germline lookup yields CDR1 LGHNA and CDR2 YNFKEQ. With 0 bases removed from V and 1 base from J, the gap between germline ends came to 10 bases. This CDR3 has 16 amino acids. This CDR3 reads CASSQDRAGSYNEQFF. The CDR3 bases are TGTGCCAGCAGCCAAGATCGGGCGGGTTCCTACAATGAGCAGTTCTTC.

J is TRBJ2-5 and V is TRBV25-1; TRBD1 matches at 7 bases. This CDR3 is built from 15 residues. CDR1 MGHDK and CDR2 SYGVNS come from the germline V gene. J lost 7 bases, V lost 6 bases, and 14 bases had no gene match. The CDR3 coding sequence is TGTGCCAGCAGGGGGTCCGGGACAGATCCTCGGACCCAGTACTTC. Residues: CASRGSGTDPRTQYF.

J is TRBJ1-5 and V is TRBV6-1; D call uncertain. Germline V gene lookup returns CDR1 MNHNS and CDR2 SASEGT. CDR3 length: 15 amino acids. Trimming stripped 4 bases from V and 0 bases from J, with 10 bases between. Here the CDR3 DNA reads TGTGCCAGCAGTGTTCCCGCCGATAGCAATCAGCCCCAGCATTTT. Translated, it gives CASSVPADSNQPQHF.

This clone was found a few times. CDR3 nucleotides: TGTGCCTGGAGTACACAGTTATCACCCCTCCACTTT. Its translation: CAWSTQLSPLHF. This chain links TRBV30 with TRBJ1-6; D unclear. Trimming took off 2 bases at V and 10 bases at J, with 9 bases between the two ends. Germline V gives CDR1 GTSNPN, CDR2 SVGIG (reference sequence). CDR3 length: 12 amino acids.

The genes are TRBV29-1 and TRBJ2-4, with D unclear. Germline CDR1 SQVTM, CDR2 ANQGSEA. CDR3 length equals 14 residues. The ends were cut back, 3 bases at V and 9 bases at J, with 18 bases in the middle. CDR3 sequence (DNA): TGCAGCGTTGAGGCCCCAGGCATTTATCGCATTCAGTACTTC. Protein: CSVEAPGIYRIQYF.